This T cell receptor beta chain was recorded in a study of shared clonotypes between healthy human individuals. This clone occurred a few times. Terminally differentiated effector memory CD45RA+ cells were excluded by CCR7 positive selection of CD45RO-negative cells. Study processing details: ImmunoSEQ yielded junction-only sequences lacking quality scores, so filtering differed. Only in-frame clones appear in the TCRdb table, and some are missing; sequencing was by immunoSEQ multiplex PCR. V, J and clone size were drawn from that table, and D and trimming were deduced from the DNA. This table holds about 2,100,000 clones, 85% to 95% found once. The sequenced material came from naive CD8+ T cells from PBMCs. The source of this sequence is a man younger than 30 in good health. Some clones in this sample may be carry-over from other donors' samples.

Here the CDR3 DNA reads TGTGCCAGCAGTGAGACCCGAGGGTCGCCCCAGCATTTT. Protein sequence: CASSETRGSPQHF. The chain combines TRBV2 with TRBJ1-5; D uncertain. The V and J ends lost 3 bases and 9 bases respectively, with 12 bases between them. Germline V gene data show CDR1 as SNHLY and CDR2 as FYNNEI. The CDR3 extends over 13 amino acids.